One sample yielded the 16 T cell receptor beta chains listed below, sequenced in a study of shared clonotypes between healthy human individuals. Sequencing used immunoSEQ multiplex PCR; TCRdb keeps in-frame clones, though not all of them. The table shows 2.3 million or so clones, with just over 90% occurring only once. Sequences were obtained from naive CD4+ T cells from PBMCs. Subset of the sample: CD45RA+ positively selected. Receptor source: a man aged 18 to 29 in good health. Some clones in this sample may be carry-over from other donors' samples.

The chain joins TRBV28 to TRBJ1-2; D is unclear. This CDR3 region has 13 residues. V lost 6 bases and J lost 2, with 10 bases in between. Germline V gene sequence: CDR1 MDHEN, CDR2 SYDVKM. In nucleotides, the CDR3 is TGTGCCAGCAGCCAAGGTACCAACTATGGCTACACCTTC. It encodes CASSQGTNYGYTF.

This clone has more than one count but fewer than ten. V and J are TRBV4-1 and TRBJ1-2; possible D gene TRBD1, 6 bases. This CDR3 contains 15 residues. Trimming removed 4 bases at V and 2 bases at J, with 14 bases between. The germline gives CDR1 MGHRA, CDR2 YSYEKL. For the CDR3, the DNA is TGCGCCAGCAGCCCAAATAACAGGGCCAACTATGGCTACACCTTC. Its translation: CASSPNNRANYGYTF.

For the CDR3, the DNA is TGTGCCAGTACCCCGGGGACCGGAGGGGAGACCCAGTACTTC. Protein product: CASTPGTGGETQYF. V gene TRBV19 combines with J gene TRBJ2-5, with D possibly TRBD2 on 6 matching bases. The germline CDR1 and CDR2 sequences are LNHDA and SQIVND (reference sequence). The CDR3 loop spans 14 amino acids. V lost 7 bases and J lost 5, with 17 bases in between.

Here the CDR3 DNA reads TGTGCCAGCTCCCAATGGGGCTACCCGAGCTCCTACGAGCAGTACTTC. Its protein product is CASSQWGYPSSYEQYF. This chain uses TRBV27 with TRBJ2-7, with D possibly being TRBD1 (5 bases). V was trimmed by 8 bases and J by 0 bases, leaving 20 bases between them. This CDR3 is 16 amino acids long. The germline gives CDR1 MNHEY, CDR2 SMNVEV (reference sequence).

As for this clone: This CDR3 is also generated by other DNA sequences in the sample. The rearrangement links TRBV28 to TRBJ1-1; D is ambiguous. Trimming stripped 2 bases from V and 2 bases from J, with 9 bases between. Germline loops: CDR1 MDHEN, CDR2 SYDVKM. The CDR3 loop spans 14 amino acids. This CDR3 reads CASSLARANTEAFF. CDR3 nucleotides: TGTGCCAGCAGTTTAGCCCGGGCTAACACTGAAGCTTTCTTT.

This rearrangement joins TRBV5-1 to TRBJ1-2; D might be TRBD1 (5 bases). CDR1 and CDR2 from the germline V gene are SGHRS and YFSETQ. V shed 3 bases and J shed 7 bases, with 16 bases lying between them. This CDR3 has 14 residues. This CDR3 is CASSSNSGVAGYTF. CDR3 coding DNA: TGCGCCAGCAGCTCCAATTCGGGGGTCGCTGGCTACACCTTC.

This rearrangement joins TRBV28 to TRBJ2-7, with D perhaps matching TRBD2 (6 bases). Germline CDR1 and CDR2: MDHEN and SYDVKM. The CDR3 runs to 14 residues. Trimming left V 6 bases short and J 3 bases short, with 15 bases between. The CDR3 DNA reads as TGTGCCAGCAGCCCCGGGACTTTCATCTACGAGCAGTACTTC. Translated: CASSPGTFIYEQYF.

J is TRBJ1-1 and V is TRBV5-5; 9 bases fit TRBD1. V lost 2 bases, J lost 0 bases, and 2 bases stayed unmatched. The CDR3 consists of 15 residues. Looked up from germline, CDR1 is SGHKS and CDR2 is YYEKEE (reference sequence). CDR3: CASSFRTGVNTEAFF. The CDR3 DNA is TGTGCCAGCAGCTTCAGGACAGGGGTGAACACTGAAGCTTTCTTT.

V is TRBV5-1 and J is TRBJ2-2; D may be TRBD1 or TRBD2 (5 bases each). CDR1 SGHRS and CDR2 YFSETQ come from the germline V gene. Deletions cut 6 bases from V and 2 bases from J, with 14 bases between. This CDR3 comprises 15 residues. The CDR3 DNA is TGCGCCAGCACACCTCCGGGGCTCAACACCGGGGAGCTGTTTTTT. It is translated as CASTPPGLNTGELFF.

The V gene is TRBV6-9, the J gene TRBJ2-3; D assignment may be TRBD1 or TRBD2 (9 bases each). The CDR3 consists of 23 residues. From germline, CDR1 is MNHGY and CDR2 SVAAGI. The germline V and J ends were trimmed by 4 bases and 1 base, with 36 bases remaining between them. CDR3 nucleotide sequence: TGTGCCAGCAGTTTAGGGATCCGGGACAGGGTCTTTAGCGGGAGAGGAGGCACAGATACGCAGTATTTT. It codes for CASSLGIRDRVFSGRGGTDTQYF.

This sequence joins TRBV5-1 and TRBJ2-5; 15 bases align to TRBD2. Germline V lookup: CDR1 SGHRS, CDR2 YFSETQ. After removal of 4 bases from V and 0 bases from J, the junction contained 10 bases not matched to a gene. The CDR3 loop spans 19 amino acids. The CDR3 reads CASSPGLAGGRGYQETQYF. CDR3 nucleotides: TGCGCCAGCAGCCCGGGACTAGCGGGAGGCCGGGGGTACCAAGAGACCCAGTACTTC.

V is TRBV7-2 and J is TRBJ2-1; no clear D. Trimming left V 5 bases short and J 6 bases short, with 14 bases between. There are 14 residues in the CDR3. Germline-derived CDR1 and CDR2 are SGHTA and FQGNSA. CDR3 nucleotides: TGTGCCAGCAGCCCTGATCGTCGGAGCAATGAGCAGTTCTTC. Protein: CASSPDRRSNEQFF.

There are a few counts of this clone. This chain uses TRBV11-2 with TRBJ1-5; no clear D gene. The germline V gene encodes CDR1 SGHAT and CDR2 FQNNGV. Deletions cut 5 bases from V and 6 bases from J, with 8 bases between. The CDR3 length is 12 residues. The CDR3 spells CASSRGGQPQHF. CDR3 nucleotides: TGTGCCAGCAGCCGGGGAGGTCAGCCCCAGCATTTT.

This clone was counted a single time. The same CDR3 also results from other DNA sequences found in this sample. This chain links TRBV5-4 with TRBJ2-7; 8 bases are shared with TRBD2. J gave up 0 bases and V 2 bases, and 1 base lay outside the gene matches. From germline, CDR1 is SGHNT and CDR2 YYREEE (reference sequence). The CDR3 length is 14 residues. For the CDR3, the DNA is TGTGCCAGCAGCTTTAGCGGGACCTCCTACGAGCAGTACTTC. Protein product: CASSFSGTSYEQYF. Drawing the rest from reference TRBV5-4 and TRBJ2-7, the complete variable domain is ETGVTQSPTHLIKTRGQQVTLRCSSQSGHNTVSWYQQALGQGPQFIFQYYREEENGRGNFPPRFSGLQFPNYSSELNVNALELDDSALYLCASSFSGTSYEQYFGPGTRLTVT.

This clone was observed once. The chain couples TRBV4-1 to TRBJ1-1; D remains unclear. Trimming took off 4 bases at V and 5 bases at J, with 8 bases between the two ends. Germline CDR1 reads MGHRA; CDR2 reads YSYEKL. The CDR3 totals 12 residues. The CDR3 spells CASSPAGTEAFF. CDR3 DNA: TGCGCCAGCAGCCCAGCTGGAACTGAAGCTTTCTTT.

In DNA, the CDR3 is TGTGCCAGCAGCTTAGCGAGTATGGGCAATCAGCCCCAGCATTTT. Residues: CASSLASMGNQPQHF. V and J are TRBV7-9 and TRBJ1-5, with D unresolved. The CDR3 covers 15 residues. Trimming shortened V by 0 bases and J by 2 bases, and 8 bases separated the two germline ends. CDR1 is SEHNR, CDR2 FQNEAQ, per germline (reference sequence).